Included here is one T cell receptor beta chain sequence, with context. What this receptor recognizes is not known. Base qualities are not provided; no much larger clone lies one nucleotide away. Collaborating institutions collected whole blood in K2EDTA tubes following their own protocols. For TCRbeta analysis, collaborator samples were shipped as frozen whole blood, as isolated PBMCs, or as DNA extracted from either sample type. Germline trimming: 5 bases from V, 6 bases from J; junction bases outside gene matches: 7. Its CDR3 holds 15 amino acids, cysteine through phenylalanine. The retained sequence is limited to the CDR3, 45 bases, with the frame set at the first base. CDR1 and CDR2 were assigned from the germline V gene as MNHEY and SVGEGT. The data belong to a study of blood T cell repertoires in COVID-19 (TCRdb year 2020). About the full investigation: Samples covering the acute and convalescent phases of COVID-19 were provided by collaborators in the United States, Italy and Spain. The material from the prospective study consisted of cDNA or gDNA derived from T cells, B-cell-depleted T cells, or PBMCs. Subjects who had been exposed to COVID-19, were actively infected with it, or had recovered from it provided the deeply sampled blood TCRbeta repertoires that made up the dataset. The repertoires were released in a freely available public database meant as a resource for research on the immune response to SARS-CoV-2. Samples came from the ongoing ImmuneRACE study (first 160 participants) plus 1,254 subjects from 6 global collaborators. Nearly every sample came with metadata listing a de-identified subject ID, COVID-19 status, age in years and sex. Where HLA class I and class II types were available, the types were taken from metadata supplied by the sample provider, not from assay-based typing.

TCRbeta CDR3 regions were amplified from genomic DNA using the immunoSEQ Assay, a bias-controlled multiplex PCR. On the study's bioinformatics: The number of nucleated cells in each sample was estimated from the amplification of reference gene primers within the assay. To quantify the absolute abundance of each unique TCRbeta CDR3 rearrangement, sequence reads were collapsed and filtered. For each sample, productive Simpson clonality was calculated by taking the square root of Simpson's diversity index across productive rearrangements. TCRdb obtained this table from immuneACCESS and retained in-frame rearrangements with V and J assigned. These tables miss some clones; where compared with another copy, unresolved V genes account for less than half of the shortfall, and the remainder is unexplained. That table gives V, J and clone size, and the DNA gave D and trimming. The sample table records roughly 120,000 clones; approximately 85% of these occur just once. The ten largest clones take up 16% of the sample.

The research as a whole found: How much clinical and demographic metadata was included differed by source and by participant, and the metadata was provided uncurated.

The receptor was derived from a woman aged 55-69 years with acute or convalescent COVID-19. The rearranged segments are TRBV6-2 or TRBV6-3 and TRBJ2-2; 9 nucleotides in the junction match TRBD1. The specimen sequenced was peripheral blood. The CDR3 amino acid sequence is: CASSRRRQGAGELFF. The DNA sequence reads TGTGCCAGCAGTCGCAGGAGACAGGGGGCCGGGGAGCTGTTTTTT.